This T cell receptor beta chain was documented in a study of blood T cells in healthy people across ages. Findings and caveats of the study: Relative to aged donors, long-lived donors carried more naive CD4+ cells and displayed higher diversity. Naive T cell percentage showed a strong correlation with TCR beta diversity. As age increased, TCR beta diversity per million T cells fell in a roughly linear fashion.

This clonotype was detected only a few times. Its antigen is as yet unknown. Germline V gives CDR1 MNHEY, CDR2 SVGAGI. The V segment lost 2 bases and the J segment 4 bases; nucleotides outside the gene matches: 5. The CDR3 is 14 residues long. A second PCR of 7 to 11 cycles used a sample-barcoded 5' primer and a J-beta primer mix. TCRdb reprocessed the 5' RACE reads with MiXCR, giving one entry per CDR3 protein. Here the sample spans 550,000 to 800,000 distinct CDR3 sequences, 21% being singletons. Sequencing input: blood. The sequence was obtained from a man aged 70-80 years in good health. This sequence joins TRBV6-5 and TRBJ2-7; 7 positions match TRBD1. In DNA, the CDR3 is TGTGCCAGCAGTTACCGCCCGGACAGGTACGAGCAGTACTTC. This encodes CASSYRPDRYEQYF.